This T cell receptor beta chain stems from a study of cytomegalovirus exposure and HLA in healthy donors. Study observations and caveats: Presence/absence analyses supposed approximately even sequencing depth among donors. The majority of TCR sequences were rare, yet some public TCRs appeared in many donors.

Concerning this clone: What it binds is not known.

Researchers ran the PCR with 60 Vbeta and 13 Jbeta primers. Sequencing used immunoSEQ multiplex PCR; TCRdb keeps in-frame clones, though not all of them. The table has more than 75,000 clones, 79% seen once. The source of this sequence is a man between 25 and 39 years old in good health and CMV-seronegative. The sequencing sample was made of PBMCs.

The CDR3 DNA reads TGTGCCAGCGGCCCACCTAGCACAGATACGCAGTATTTT. This sequence encodes CASGPPSTDTQYF. V usage is TRBV5-5 and J usage is TRBJ2-3, with D uncertain. The CDR3 spans 13 residues. V shed 7 bases and J shed 0 bases, with 9 bases lying between them. The germline CDR1 and CDR2 sequences are SGHKS and YYEKEE (reference sequence).